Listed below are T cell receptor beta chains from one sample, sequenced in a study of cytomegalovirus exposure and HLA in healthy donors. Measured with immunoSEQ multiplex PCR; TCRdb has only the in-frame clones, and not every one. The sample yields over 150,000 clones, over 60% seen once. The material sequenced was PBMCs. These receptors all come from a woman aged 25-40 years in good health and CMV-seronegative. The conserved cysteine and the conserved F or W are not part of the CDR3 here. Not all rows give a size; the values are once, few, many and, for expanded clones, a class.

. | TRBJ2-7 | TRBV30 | AWTVGGAYEQY
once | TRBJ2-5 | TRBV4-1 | ASSRGRETQY
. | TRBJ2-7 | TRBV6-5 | ASSKILTGGGEQY
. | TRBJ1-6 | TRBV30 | ACRRGSYNSPLH
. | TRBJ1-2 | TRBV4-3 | ASSHAGDRGLFGYT
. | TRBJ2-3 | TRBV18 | ASSPPGTSMDTQY
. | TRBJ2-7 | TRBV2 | ASSGVTSGSLLEQY
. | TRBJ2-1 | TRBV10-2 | ASSRTLGNEQF
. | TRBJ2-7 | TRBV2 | ASGQPGQSSYEQY
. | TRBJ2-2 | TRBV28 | ASRTSVINTGELF
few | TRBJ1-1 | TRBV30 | AWSVNTMNTEAF
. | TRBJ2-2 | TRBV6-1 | ASSELETTYTGELF
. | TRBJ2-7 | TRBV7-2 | ASSERASGTAGEQY
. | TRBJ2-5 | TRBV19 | ASSSPGTGREETQY
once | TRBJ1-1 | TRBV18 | ASSPPSGVNTEAF
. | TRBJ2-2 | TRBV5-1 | ASRALAENTGELF
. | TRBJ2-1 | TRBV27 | ASVTRNEQF
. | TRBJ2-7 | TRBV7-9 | ASSLAGANEQY
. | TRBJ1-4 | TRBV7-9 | SSSPPQGEKLF
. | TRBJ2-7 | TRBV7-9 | ASTPPGDYEQY
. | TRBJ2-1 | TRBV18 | ASSPFGVSYNEQF
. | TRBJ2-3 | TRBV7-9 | SSSSTSGTDTQY
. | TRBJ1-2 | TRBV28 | ATDRGYT
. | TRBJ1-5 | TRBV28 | ASTSGSNQPQH
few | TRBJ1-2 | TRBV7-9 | ASSLTMDRGGYT
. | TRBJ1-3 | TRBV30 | AWSPGAGNTIY
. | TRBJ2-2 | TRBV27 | ASGLRGGELF
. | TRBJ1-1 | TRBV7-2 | ASSLVGPGGRNEAF